The TCR beta chain under discussion was sequenced for a study of blood T cell repertoires in COVID-19. Study context: Nucleic acid was either cDNA or gDNA, and it came from T cells, B-cell-depleted T cells, or PBMCs.

The CDR3 has 15 amino acids. V lost 11 bases to trimming and J lost 6 bases; unmatched junction nucleotides: 17. The germline V gene encodes CDR1 MRHNA and CDR2 SNTAGT. Source study methods: Amplification from reference gene primers served as the basis for estimated nucleated cell counts. Data came from immunoSEQ multiplex PCR; TCRdb stores just in-frame clones and leaves some out. The V and J calls and clone size come from that table; D and trimming were worked out from the DNA. This sample yields 120,000 or so clones, of which more than 75% are seen a single time; 1.5% to 1.9% belongs to the top ten.

This sequence was found in a human donor in a cohort sampled during active COVID-19. The specimen sequenced was peripheral blood. J is TRBJ2-3 and V is TRBV6-4, with 7 nucleotides matching TRBD1. The CDR3 coding sequence is TGTGCCGGTGGGGCTGGGCCAGGGGGTTGGGATACGCAGTATTTT. Its protein is CAGGAGPGGWDTQYF.